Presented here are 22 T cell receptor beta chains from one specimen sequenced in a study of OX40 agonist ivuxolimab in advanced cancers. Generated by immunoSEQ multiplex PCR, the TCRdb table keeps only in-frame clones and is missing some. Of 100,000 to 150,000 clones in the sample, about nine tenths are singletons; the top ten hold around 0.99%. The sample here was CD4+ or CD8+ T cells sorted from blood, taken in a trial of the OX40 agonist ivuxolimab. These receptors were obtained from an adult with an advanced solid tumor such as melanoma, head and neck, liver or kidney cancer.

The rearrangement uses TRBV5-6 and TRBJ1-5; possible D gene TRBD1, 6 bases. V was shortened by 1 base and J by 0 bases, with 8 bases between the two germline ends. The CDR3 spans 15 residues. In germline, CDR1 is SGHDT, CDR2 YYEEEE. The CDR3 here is CASSLRGASNQPQHF. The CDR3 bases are TGTGCCAGCAGCTTGAGGGGGGCTAGCAATCAGCCCCAGCATTTT.

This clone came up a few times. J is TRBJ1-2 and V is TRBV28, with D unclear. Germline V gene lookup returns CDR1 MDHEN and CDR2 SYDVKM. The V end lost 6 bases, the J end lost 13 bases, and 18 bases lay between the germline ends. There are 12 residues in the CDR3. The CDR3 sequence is CASSVNPGAGTF. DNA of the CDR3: TGTGCCAGCAGCGTTAATCCGGGCGCTGGCACCTTC.

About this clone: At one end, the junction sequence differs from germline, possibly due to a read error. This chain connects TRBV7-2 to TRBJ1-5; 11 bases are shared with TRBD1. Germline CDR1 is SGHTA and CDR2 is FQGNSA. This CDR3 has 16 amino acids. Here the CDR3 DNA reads TGTGTCAGCAGCTTAGAAGGGACAGGGGGTTTTCAGCCCCAGCATTTT. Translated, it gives CVSSLEGTGGFQPQHF.

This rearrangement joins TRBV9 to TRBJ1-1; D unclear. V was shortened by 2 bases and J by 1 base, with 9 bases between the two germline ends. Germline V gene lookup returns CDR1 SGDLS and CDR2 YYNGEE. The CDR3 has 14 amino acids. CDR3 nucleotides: TGTGCCAGCAGCGTCGCACACCAGAACACTGAAGCTTTCTTT. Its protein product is CASSVAHQNTEAFF.

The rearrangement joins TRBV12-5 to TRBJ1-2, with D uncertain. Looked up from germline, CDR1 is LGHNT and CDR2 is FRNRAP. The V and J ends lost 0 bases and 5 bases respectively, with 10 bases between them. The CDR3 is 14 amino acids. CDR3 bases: TGTGCTAGTGGTTTGGTAGGCAGATCATATGGCTACACCTTC. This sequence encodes CASGLVGRSYGYTF.

CDR3 DNA sequence: TGTGCCACCAGCAGAGTAGCGGGAGGTCTTGGGTCCTACAATGAGCAGTTCTTC. It specifies CATSRVAGGLGSYNEQFF. V usage is TRBV15 and J usage is TRBJ2-1, with 10 positions matching TRBD2. Germline assignment: CDR1 LNHNV and CDR2 YYDKDF (reference sequence). CDR3 length equals 18 residues. After removal of 1 base from V and 1 base from J, the junction contained 7 bases not matched to a gene.

CDR3 sequence reads: CASSQGLRLPDTQYF. CDR3 coding DNA: TGCGCCAGCAGCCAAGGACTGAGACTTCCAGATACGCAGTATTTT. The gene calls are TRBV4-1 and TRBJ2-3; D is undetermined. V was pared by 1 base and J by 4 bases, with 12 bases between. CDR3 size: 15 residues. Germline CDR1 is MGHRA and CDR2 is YSYEKL.

The CDR3 nucleotides are TGTGCCAGCAGCCAATCGGCTCACTATGGCTACACCTTC. Its translation is CASSQSAHYGYTF. The rearrangement links TRBV16 to TRBJ1-2; D is uncertain. Germline CDR1 reads KGHSY; CDR2 reads FQNENV. There are 13 residues in the CDR3. Trimming shortened V by 0 bases and J by 3 bases, and 5 bases separated the two germline ends. Drawing the rest from reference TRBV16 and TRBJ1-2, the complete variable domain is GEEVAQTPKHLVRGEGQKAKLYCAPIKGHSYVFWYQQVLKNEFKFLISFQNENVFDETGMPKERFSAKCLPNSPCSLEIQATKLEDSAVYFCASSQSAHYGYTFGSGTRLTVV.

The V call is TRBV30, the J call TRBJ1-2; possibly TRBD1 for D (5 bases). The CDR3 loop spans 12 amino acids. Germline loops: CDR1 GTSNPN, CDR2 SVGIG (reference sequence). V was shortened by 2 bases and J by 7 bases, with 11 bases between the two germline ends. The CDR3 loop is CAWSKGRGGYTF. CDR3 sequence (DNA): TGTGCCTGGAGTAAGGGGAGGGGTGGCTACACCTTC.

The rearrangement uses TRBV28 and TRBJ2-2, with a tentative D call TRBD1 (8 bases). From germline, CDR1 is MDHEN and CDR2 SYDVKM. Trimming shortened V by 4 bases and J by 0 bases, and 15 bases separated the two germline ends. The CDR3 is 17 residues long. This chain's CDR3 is CASSWGGTGPNTGELFF. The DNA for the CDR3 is TGTGCCAGCAGTTGGGGGGGGACAGGTCCGAACACCGGGGAGCTGTTTTTT.

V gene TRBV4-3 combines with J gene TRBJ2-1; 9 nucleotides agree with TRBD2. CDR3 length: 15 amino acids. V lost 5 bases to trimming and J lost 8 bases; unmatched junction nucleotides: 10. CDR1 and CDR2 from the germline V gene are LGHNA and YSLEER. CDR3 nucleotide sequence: TGCGCCAGCAGCAATAGGGCTAGCGGGAACGATGAGCAGTTCTTC. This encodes CASSNRASGNDEQFF.

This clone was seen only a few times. The chain's CDR3 is CASSPTDGGIYEQYF. DNA for the CDR3: TGTGCCAGCAGCCCAACCGACGGGGGGATCTACGAGCAGTACTTC. This sequence joins TRBV11-1 and TRBJ2-7; 7 bases are shared with TRBD2. The junction had 10 bases not matched to a gene; V was cut back by 5 bases and J by 3 bases. Germline CDR1 SGHAT, CDR2 FQDESV (reference sequence). The length of the CDR3 is 15 residues.

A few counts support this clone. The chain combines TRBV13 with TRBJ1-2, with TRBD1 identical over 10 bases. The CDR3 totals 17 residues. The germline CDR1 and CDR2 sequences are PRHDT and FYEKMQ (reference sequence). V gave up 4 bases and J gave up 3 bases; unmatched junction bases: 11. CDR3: CASSSDPTTGGYYGYTF. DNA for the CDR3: TGTGCCAGCAGCTCGGACCCTACGACAGGGGGCTACTATGGCTACACCTTC.

The chain's CDR3 is CASSLAVLSGDEQYF. CDR3 in DNA: TGTGCCAGCAGCTTAGCGGTTCTTAGCGGAGACGAGCAGTACTTC. J is TRBJ2-7 and V is TRBV7-2; TRBD2 might be the D (6 bases). The CDR3 runs 15 residues. Trimming shortened V by 0 bases and J by 5 bases, and 14 bases separated the two germline ends. Per germline, CDR1 SGHTA and CDR2 FQGNSA.

CDR3 DNA sequence: TGTGCCAGCAGCTTAGGGTTGCAAGAGACCCAGTACTTC. This gives the protein CASSLGLQETQYF. The genes are TRBV6-6 and TRBJ2-5; D unresolved. This CDR3 is built from 13 residues. Trimming shortened V by 6 bases and J by 2 bases, and 10 bases separated the two germline ends. CDR1 is MNHNY and CDR2 is SVGAGI in the germline V gene (reference sequence).

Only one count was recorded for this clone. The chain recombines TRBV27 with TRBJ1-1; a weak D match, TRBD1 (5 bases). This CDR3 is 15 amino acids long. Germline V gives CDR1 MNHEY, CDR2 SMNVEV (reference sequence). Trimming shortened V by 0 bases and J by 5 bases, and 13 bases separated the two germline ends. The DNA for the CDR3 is TGTGCCAGCAGTTTATCTGGGGCCCTCAGTACTGAAGCTTTCTTT. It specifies CASSLSGALSTEAFF.

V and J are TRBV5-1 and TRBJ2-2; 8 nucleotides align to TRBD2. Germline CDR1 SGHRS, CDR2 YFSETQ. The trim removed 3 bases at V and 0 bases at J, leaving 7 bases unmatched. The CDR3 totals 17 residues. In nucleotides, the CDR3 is TGCGCCAGCAGCTCCCGTGGTAGCGGGGCGAACACCGGGGAGCTGTTTTTT. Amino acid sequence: CASSSRGSGANTGELFF. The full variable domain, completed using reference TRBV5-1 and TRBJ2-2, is KAGVTQTPRYLIKTRGQQVTLSCSPISGHRSVSWYQQTPGQGLQFLFEYFSETQRNKGNFPGRFSGRQFSNSRSEMNVSTLELGDSALYLCASSSRGSGANTGELFFGEGSRLTVL.

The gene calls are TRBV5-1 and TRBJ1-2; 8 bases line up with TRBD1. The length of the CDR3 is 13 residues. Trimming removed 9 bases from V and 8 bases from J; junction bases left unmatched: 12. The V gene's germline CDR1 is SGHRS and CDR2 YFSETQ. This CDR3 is CATSEGTGTGYTF. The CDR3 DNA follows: TGCGCCACCTCCGAGGGGACAGGTACCGGCTACACCTTC.

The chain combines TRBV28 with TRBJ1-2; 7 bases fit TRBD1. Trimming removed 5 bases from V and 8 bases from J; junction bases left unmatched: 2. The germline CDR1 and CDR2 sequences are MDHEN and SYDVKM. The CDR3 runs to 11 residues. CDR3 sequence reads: CASSRGRGYTF. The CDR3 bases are TGTGCCAGCAGTAGGGGGCGGGGCTACACCTTC.

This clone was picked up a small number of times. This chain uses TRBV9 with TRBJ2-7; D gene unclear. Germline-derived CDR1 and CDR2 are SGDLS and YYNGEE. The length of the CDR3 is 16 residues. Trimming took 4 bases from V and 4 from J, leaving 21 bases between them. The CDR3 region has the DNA TGTGCCAGCAGCCCAACCACCCCCTCACCCCCATACGAGCAGTACTTC. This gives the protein CASSPTTPSPPYEQYF.

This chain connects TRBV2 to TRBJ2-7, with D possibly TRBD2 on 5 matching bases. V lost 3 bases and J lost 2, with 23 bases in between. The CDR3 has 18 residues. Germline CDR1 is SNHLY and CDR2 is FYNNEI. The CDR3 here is CASSDVEVKRSVPYEQYF. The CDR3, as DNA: TGTGCCAGCAGTGACGTCGAGGTGAAGCGGTCTGTCCCCTACGAGCAGTACTTC. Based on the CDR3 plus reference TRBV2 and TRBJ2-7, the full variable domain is EPEVTQTPSHQVTQMGQEVILRCVPISNHLYFYWYRQILGQKVEFLVSFYNNEISEKSEIFDDQFSVERPDGSNFTLKIRSTKLEDSAMYFCASSDVEVKRSVPYEQYFGPGTRLTVT.

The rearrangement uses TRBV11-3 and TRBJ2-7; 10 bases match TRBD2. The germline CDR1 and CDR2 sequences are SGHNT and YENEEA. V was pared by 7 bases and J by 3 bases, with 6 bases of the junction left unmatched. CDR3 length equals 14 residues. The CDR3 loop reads CASTTGTSDYEQYF. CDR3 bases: TGTGCCAGCACAACCGGGACTAGCGACTACGAGCAGTACTTC.